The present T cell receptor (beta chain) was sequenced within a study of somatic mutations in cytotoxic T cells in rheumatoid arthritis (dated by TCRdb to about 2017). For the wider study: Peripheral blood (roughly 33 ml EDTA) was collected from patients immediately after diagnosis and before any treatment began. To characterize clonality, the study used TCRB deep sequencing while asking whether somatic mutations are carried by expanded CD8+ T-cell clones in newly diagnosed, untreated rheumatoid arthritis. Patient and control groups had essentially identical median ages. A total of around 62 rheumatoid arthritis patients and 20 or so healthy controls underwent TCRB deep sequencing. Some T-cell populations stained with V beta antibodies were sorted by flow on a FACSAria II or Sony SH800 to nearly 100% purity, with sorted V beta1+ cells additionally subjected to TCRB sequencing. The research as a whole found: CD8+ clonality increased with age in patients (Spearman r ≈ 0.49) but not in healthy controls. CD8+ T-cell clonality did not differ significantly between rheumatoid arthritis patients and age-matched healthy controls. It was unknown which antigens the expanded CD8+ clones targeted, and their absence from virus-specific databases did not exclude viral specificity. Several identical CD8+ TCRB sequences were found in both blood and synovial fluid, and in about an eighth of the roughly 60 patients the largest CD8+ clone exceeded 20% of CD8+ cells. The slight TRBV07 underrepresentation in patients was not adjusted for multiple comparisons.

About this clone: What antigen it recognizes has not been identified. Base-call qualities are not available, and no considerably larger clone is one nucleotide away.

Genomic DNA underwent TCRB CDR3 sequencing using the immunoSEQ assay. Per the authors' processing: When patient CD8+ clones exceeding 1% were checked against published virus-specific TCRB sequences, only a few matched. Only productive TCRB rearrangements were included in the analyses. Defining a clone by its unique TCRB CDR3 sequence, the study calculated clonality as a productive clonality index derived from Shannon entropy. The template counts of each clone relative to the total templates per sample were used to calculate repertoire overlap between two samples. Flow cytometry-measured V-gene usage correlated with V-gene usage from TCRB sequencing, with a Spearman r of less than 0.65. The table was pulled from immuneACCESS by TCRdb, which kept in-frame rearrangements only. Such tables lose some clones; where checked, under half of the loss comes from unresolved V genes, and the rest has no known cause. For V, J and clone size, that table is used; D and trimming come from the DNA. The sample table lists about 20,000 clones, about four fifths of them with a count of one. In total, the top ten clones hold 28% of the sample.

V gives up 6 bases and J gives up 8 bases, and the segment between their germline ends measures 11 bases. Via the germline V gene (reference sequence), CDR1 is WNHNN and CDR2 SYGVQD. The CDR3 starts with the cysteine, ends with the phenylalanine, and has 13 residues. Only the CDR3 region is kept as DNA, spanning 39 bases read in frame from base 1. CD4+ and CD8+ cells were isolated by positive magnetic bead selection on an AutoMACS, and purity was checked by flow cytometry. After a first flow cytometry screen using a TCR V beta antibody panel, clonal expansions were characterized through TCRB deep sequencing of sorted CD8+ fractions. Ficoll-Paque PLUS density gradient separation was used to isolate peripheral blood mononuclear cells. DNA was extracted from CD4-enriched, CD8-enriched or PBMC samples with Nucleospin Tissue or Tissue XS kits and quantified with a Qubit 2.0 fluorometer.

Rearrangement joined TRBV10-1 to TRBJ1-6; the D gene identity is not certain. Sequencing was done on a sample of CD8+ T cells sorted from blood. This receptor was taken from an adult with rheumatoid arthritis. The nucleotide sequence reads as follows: TGCGCCAGCAGGAGGGAATTCGATTCACCCCTCCACTTT. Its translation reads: CASRREFDSPLHF.